This T cell receptor (beta chain) was found in a study of T-cell reconstitution after alpha-beta-depleted transplantation in children. Trimming cost V 3 bases and J 0 bases, with 15 bases left between them. CDR1 is DFQATT, CDR2 SNEGSKA, per germline (reference sequence). This CDR3 comprises 16 residues. There are a few counts of this clonotype. This sample's TCRbeta library carried unique molecular identifier barcodes. TCRdb passed the PCR reads through MiXCR, listing each CDR3 protein once. Among over 550,000 distinct CDR3 sequences listed, 10% to 13% were seen once. This sequence originates from a human donor who donated a stem cell graft to a child with acute myeloid leukemia. The V and J genes are TRBV20-1 and TRBJ2-1; D uncertain. Sequencing used PBMCs from the stem cell graft donor, obtained from the stem cell graft. The CDR3 DNA is TGCAGTGCTAGGTCCGGCGGCTCTATCTCCTACAATGAGCAGTTCTTC. This translates into CSARSGGSISYNEQFF.